This TCR beta chain was sequenced for a study of CD8+CD57+ T cells in acquired aplastic anemia. TCR beta VDJ and CDR3 were profiled, and genomic DNA was the template. TCRdb reanalysed the reads using MiXCR and keeps one entry per CDR3 protein. The table has around 160,000 distinct CDR3 sequences, under 55% seen once; the top ten hold 2.5% to 3%. Germline V gives CDR1 SQVTM, CDR2 ANQGSEA. CDR3 length: 12 residues. The trim removed 5 bases at V and 6 bases at J, leaving 7 bases unmatched. Patients picked for sequencing had shown CD8+CD57+ cell expansion detected by flow cytometry. V gene TRBV29-1 combines with J gene TRBJ2-7, with 7 positions matching TRBD1. Sequenced input: sorted CD4+, CD8+, or CD8+CD57+ T cells (not recorded which) from PBMCs. The receptor was isolated from a human donor with aplastic anemia. The CDR3 DNA is TGCAGCGTTATCAGGGGGTCTGGCGAGCAGTACTTC. It codes for CSVIRGSGEQYF.